The rows below give T cell receptor beta chains drawn from one sample of a study of T cell responses to AZD1222 COVID-19 vaccine. Method: immunoSEQ multiplex PCR; TCRdb's copy keeps in-frame clones and lacks some. The profile shows approximately 200,000 clones, approximately 89% of them singletons. This sample comprised peripheral blood, obtained 28 days after the second AZD1222 dose. The receptors here all came from an adult who received the AZD1222 COVID-19 vaccine. Both conserved end residues are trimmed from each CDR3. The order of the fields is J gene, V gene, CDR3 protein.

j_call: TRBJ2-7; v_call: TRBV3-1/TRBV3-2; cdr3_aa: ASSQAPLYEQY
j_call: TRBJ2-7; v_call: TRBV9; cdr3_aa: ASSVEASSYEQY
j_call: TRBJ2-5; v_call: TRBV27; cdr3_aa: ASSSRDRGNQETQY
j_call: TRBJ2-2; v_call: TRBV7-8; cdr3_aa: ASSPKPTGELF
j_call: TRBJ2-7; v_call: TRBV11-3; cdr3_aa: ASSDSSSYEQY
j_call: TRBJ2-5; v_call: TRBV25-1; cdr3_aa: ASSEPTAQETQY
j_call: TRBJ1-3; v_call: TRBV6-5; cdr3_aa: ASRAGSGNTIY
j_call: TRBJ1-6; v_call: TRBV2; cdr3_aa: ASSSAGQINSPLH
j_call: TRBJ2-6; v_call: TRBV2; cdr3_aa: ASTEETAAGANVLT
j_call: TRBJ2-1; v_call: TRBV4-1; cdr3_aa: ASSQGRQFSYNEQF
j_call: TRBJ1-3; v_call: TRBV5-4; cdr3_aa: ASSTNPGTGTGNTIY
j_call: TRBJ2-5; v_call: TRBV27; cdr3_aa: ASSPGRAETQY
j_call: TRBJ2-3; v_call: TRBV28; cdr3_aa: ASSSPPGGTDTQY
j_call: TRBJ1-2; v_call: TRBV15; cdr3_aa: ATSLGTGPSGYT
j_call: TRBJ1-1; v_call: TRBV28; cdr3_aa: ASRRQTNTEAF
j_call: TRBJ1-1; v_call: TRBV29-1; cdr3_aa: SVLGGSATEAF
j_call: TRBJ1-6; v_call: TRBV28; cdr3_aa: ASSLGQGAFNSPLH
j_call: TRBJ2-1; v_call: TRBV7-2; cdr3_aa: ASSSKSGSSYNEQF
j_call: TRBJ2-7; v_call: TRBV2; cdr3_aa: ASSDRTGLSYEQY
j_call: TRBJ2-5; v_call: TRBV5-4; cdr3_aa: ASSLAGGLAGETQY
j_call: TRBJ1-1; v_call: TRBV5-4; cdr3_aa: ASSWGNSEAF
j_call: TRBJ1-1; v_call: TRBV2; cdr3_aa: ASSLDPLRDRNTEAF
j_call: TRBJ1-2; v_call: TRBV30; cdr3_aa: AWSVQAGDYGYT
j_call: TRBJ2-1; v_call: TRBV5-1; cdr3_aa: ASSLVAVTYNEQF
j_call: TRBJ1-5; v_call: TRBV2; cdr3_aa: ASSATGVGNQPQH
j_call: TRBJ2-3; v_call: TRBV9; cdr3_aa: ASSVGRLAGVADTQY
j_call: TRBJ2-7; v_call: TRBV6-2/TRBV6-3; cdr3_aa: ASSYSTGGEQY
j_call: TRBJ2-3; v_call: TRBV5-1; cdr3_aa: ASSLGRGRSTDTQY
j_call: TRBJ1-6; v_call: TRBV18; cdr3_aa: ASSAAAVSSPLH
j_call: TRBJ2-5; v_call: TRBV19; cdr3_aa: ASSAGLDGTQY
j_call: TRBJ2-2; v_call: TRBV5-5; cdr3_aa: ASSLSYRGRVSGELF
j_call: TRBJ2-5; v_call: TRBV5-1; cdr3_aa: ASSLGQMLETQY
j_call: TRBJ2-6; v_call: TRBV5-1; cdr3_aa: ASSPTNAGANVLT
j_call: TRBJ2-5; v_call: TRBV25-1; cdr3_aa: ASSNTGTAKETQY
j_call: TRBJ1-1; v_call: TRBV2; cdr3_aa: ASSERGALAF
j_call: TRBJ2-1; v_call: TRBV28; cdr3_aa: ASSRWGQGYNEQF
j_call: TRBJ2-1; v_call: TRBV5-1; cdr3_aa: ASSLGTSGTEQF
j_call: TRBJ2-7; v_call: TRBV4-1; cdr3_aa: ASSQATGGSSYEQY
j_call: TRBJ2-7; v_call: TRBV24-1; cdr3_aa: ATSETGHAHEQY
j_call: TRBJ2-1; v_call: TRBV7-6; cdr3_aa: ASSLLAARAHNEQF
j_call: TRBJ1-5; v_call: TRBV24-1; cdr3_aa: ATSDAGRNQPQH
j_call: TRBJ1-4; v_call: TRBV5-6; cdr3_aa: ASSWGRKDEKLF
j_call: TRBJ1-4; v_call: TRBV10-3; cdr3_aa: AISPGGGKEKLF
j_call: TRBJ2-2; v_call: TRBV30; cdr3_aa: ASQGKGTGELF
j_call: TRBJ1-4; v_call: TRBV30; cdr3_aa: AWSVSRAPFSTNEKLF
j_call: TRBJ2-2; v_call: TRBV5-6; cdr3_aa: ASGGQGKAGELF
j_call: TRBJ2-7; v_call: TRBV19; cdr3_aa: ASSIQPHYEQY
j_call: TRBJ1-4; v_call: TRBV19; cdr3_aa: ASSIPGLGEKLF
j_call: TRBJ1-5; v_call: TRBV5-1; cdr3_aa: ASSLEGGENQPQH
j_call: TRBJ2-1; v_call: TRBV19; cdr3_aa: ASSPQGGGYNEQF